This T cell receptor beta chain was captured in a study of circulating CD8 cells and anti-PD-1 response in melanoma (dated by TCRdb to about 2020). For the wider study: Nivolumab was given to patients intravenously at 3 mg/kg every 2 weeks. The melanoma cohort had some 13 patients, seven of whom got anti-PD-1 as first-line therapy, while the other six had previously had targeted therapy or immunotherapy. Responders were defined as patients showing complete or partial responses, and non-responders as patients showing stable or progressive disease (RECIST v1.1). The TCR repertoire analysis covered 11 melanoma patients: 7 non-responders and 4 responders. On on-treatment samples, PD-1 was detected using a biotinylated anti-human IgG4 antibody. Findings and caveats that apply to the study as a whole: The highest diversity was observed in the DNEG repertoire, similar and higher clonality was shown by the PD-1 and DPOS repertoires, and the lowest diversity was found in the TIGIT repertoires. Because material was limited, most experiments were generally run without replicates. Repertoires were mostly private between subsets, with fewer than 7.5% of TRB clonotypes shared at M1, and the greatest sharing occurred between DPOS and TIGIT. The cohort included both treatment-naive and previously treated patients, and the authors noted that this mix could influence results. Only baseline and M1 samples, drawn from a small cohort with few responders, went into the published TCR repertoire comparisons. Tumor material was not accessible, so tumor reactivity was assessed by peptide assays on expanded sorted subsets instead.

The V end gives up 8 bases and the J end 4 bases, leaving 10 bases in the junction not matched to a gene. Taken from the germline V gene (reference sequence), the CDR1 and CDR2 loops are LNHDA and SQIVND. From the cysteine up to the phenylalanine, the CDR3 has a length of 15 residues. Of the read, only the CDR3 DNA is kept; its 45 bases are in frame from base 1. Using a BD FACSAria II cell sorter, four subsets defined by PD-1 and/or TIGIT were sorted out of live CD3+CD8+TCRalphabeta+ cells. To characterize relevance to anti-PD-1 therapy response, circulating CD8 T cells were sorted into four subsets based on PD-1 and TIGIT expression. Both TCR alpha and TCR beta chains were sequenced from each sorted CD8 T-cell subset. Peripheral blood was drawn before the first anti-PD-1 injection and after two and four injections. Ficoll gradient centrifugation was used to isolate PBMCs immediately. Until use, PBMCs were stored frozen in liquid nitrogen in RPMI containing 20% FCS and approximately 9.1% DMSO. Thawed PBMCs were stained with a viability dye and antibodies against CD3, CD8alpha, TCRalphabeta, PD-1 and TIGIT. Total RNA was extracted with the RNeasy Kit, and a RIN above 7 was reached by every sample.

Instrument on record: NextSeq 500. Starting from about 16 ng of total RNA, TCR libraries were made with the QIAseq Immune Repertoire RNA Library Kit, Human TCR Panel. Sequencing of the TCR libraries was done on an Illumina NextSeq with a Mid Output V2 kit and asymmetric 261x41 paired-end reads. Every TCR library was diluted to 4 to 4.5 nM, then pooled, denatured and loaded at roughly 0.94 pM. Turning to the authors' computational methods: TCR FASTQ files were processed in the QIAGEN GeneGlobe Data Analysis Center, with downstream analysis in R 3.5.2. To get clonality, Shannon entropy was normalized by the log of the number of unique productive sequences and the result was subtracted from one. Fisher exact tests at 5% FDR, run separately within each subset, picked out TRA or TRB clonotypes whose abundance differed between baseline and M1. Differentially abundant clonotypes were grouped as emerging, expanding, contracting or non-expanding/contracting. Morisita's overlap index was used to measure how much repertoires overlapped between patients. TCRdb passed the public sequencing reads through fastp at Q25 and MiXCR, retaining productive beta sequences. Each entry is one CDR3 protein sequence, shown with its most common DNA and genes. Clone size and V and J calls follow TCRdb, not the original study. The sample data list about 400 distinct CDR3 sequences, and approximately 7% of these were observed just once. The top ten hold roughly two fifths of the sample.

As a fraction of the sample, this clonotype is hyperexpanded (1% or more). Its antigen is currently not known. Per-nucleotide qualities are absent, and no much larger clonotype sits a single base away. This chain joins TRBV19 to TRBJ2-1; 8 bases in between match TRBD2. The sequence was collected from a human donor with melanoma. Sequenced material: CD8+ T cells from PBMCs, taken at baseline or after one month of anti-PD-1 therapy (not recorded which). The sequenced DNA is TGTGCCAGTTCTGCTACTAGCGGACTATACAATGAGCAGTTCTTC. It encodes CASSATSGLYNEQFF.